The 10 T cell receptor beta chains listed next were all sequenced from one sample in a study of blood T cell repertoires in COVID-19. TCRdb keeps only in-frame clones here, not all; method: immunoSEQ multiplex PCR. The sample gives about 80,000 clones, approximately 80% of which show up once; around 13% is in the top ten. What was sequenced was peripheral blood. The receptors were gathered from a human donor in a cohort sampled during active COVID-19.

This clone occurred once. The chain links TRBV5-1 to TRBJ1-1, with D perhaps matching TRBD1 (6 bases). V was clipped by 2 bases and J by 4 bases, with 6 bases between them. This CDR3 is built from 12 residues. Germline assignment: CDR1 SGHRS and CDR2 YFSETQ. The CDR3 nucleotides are TGCGCCAGCAGCTTACAGGGCACTGAAGCTTTCTTT. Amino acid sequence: CASSLQGTEAFF.

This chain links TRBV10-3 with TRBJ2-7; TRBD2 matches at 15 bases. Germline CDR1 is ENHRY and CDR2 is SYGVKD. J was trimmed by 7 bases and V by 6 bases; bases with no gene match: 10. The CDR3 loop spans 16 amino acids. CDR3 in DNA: TGTGCCATCAGAACGGGGACTAGCGGGGGGCCGGGGGAGCAGTACTTC. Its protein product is CAIRTGTSGGPGEQYF.

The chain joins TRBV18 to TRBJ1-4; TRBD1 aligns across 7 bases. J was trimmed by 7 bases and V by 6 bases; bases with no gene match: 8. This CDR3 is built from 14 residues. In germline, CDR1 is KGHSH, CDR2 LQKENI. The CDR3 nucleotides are TGTGCCAGCTCTAAGACAGGGAACGCTGAAAAACTGTTTTTT. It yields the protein CASSKTGNAEKLFF.

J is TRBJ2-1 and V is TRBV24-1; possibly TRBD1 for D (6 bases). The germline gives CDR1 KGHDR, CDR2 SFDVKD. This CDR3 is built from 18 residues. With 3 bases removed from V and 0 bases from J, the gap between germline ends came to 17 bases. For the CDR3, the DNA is TGTGCCACCAGTGATCCGTCCTCGACAGGTAGCTCCTACAATGAGCAGTTCTTC. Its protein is CATSDPSSTGSSYNEQFF.

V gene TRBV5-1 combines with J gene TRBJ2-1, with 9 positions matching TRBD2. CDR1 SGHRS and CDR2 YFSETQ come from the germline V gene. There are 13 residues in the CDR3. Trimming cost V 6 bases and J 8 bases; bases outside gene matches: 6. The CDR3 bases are TGCGCCAGCACACCGGGACTAGCCTATGAGCAGTTCTTC. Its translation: CASTPGLAYEQFF.

The CDR3 nucleotides read TGTGCCAGTAGACTAGCGGGGGCCACAGATACGCAGTATTTT. It translates to CASRLAGATDTQYF. The gene calls are TRBV19 and TRBJ2-3; 11 nucleotides match TRBD2. The germline V gene encodes CDR1 LNHDA and CDR2 SQIVND (reference sequence). This CDR3 has 14 amino acids. V was clipped by 6 bases and J by 2 bases; unmatched bases: 1.

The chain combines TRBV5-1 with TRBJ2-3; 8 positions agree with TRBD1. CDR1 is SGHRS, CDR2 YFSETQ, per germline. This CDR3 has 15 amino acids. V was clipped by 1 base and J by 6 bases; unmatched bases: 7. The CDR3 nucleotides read TGCGCCAGCAGCTTGCAGCCTGACAGGGGCGATACGCAGTATTTT. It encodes CASSLQPDRGDTQYF.

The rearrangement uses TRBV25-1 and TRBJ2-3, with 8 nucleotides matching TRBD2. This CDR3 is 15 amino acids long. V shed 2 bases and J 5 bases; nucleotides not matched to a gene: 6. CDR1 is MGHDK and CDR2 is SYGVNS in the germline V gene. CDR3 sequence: CASSETGGRRDTQYF. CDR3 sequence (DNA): TGTGCCAGCAGTGAAACGGGGGGGCGTCGAGATACGCAGTATTTT.

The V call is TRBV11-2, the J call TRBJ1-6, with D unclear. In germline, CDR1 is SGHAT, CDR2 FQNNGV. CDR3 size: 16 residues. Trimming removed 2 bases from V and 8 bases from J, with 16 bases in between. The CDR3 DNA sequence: TGTGCCAGCAGCTTATCCTTTGGGAGAAGCGATTCACCCCTCCACTTT. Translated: CASSLSFGRSDSPLHF.

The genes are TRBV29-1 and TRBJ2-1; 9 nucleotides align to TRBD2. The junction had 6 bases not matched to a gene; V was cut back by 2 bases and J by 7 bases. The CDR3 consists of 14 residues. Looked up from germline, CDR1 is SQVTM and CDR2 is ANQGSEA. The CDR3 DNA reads TGCAGCGTTGAAAGGTGGAGCGGGGGGAATGAGCAGTTCTTC. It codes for CSVERWSGGNEQFF.